A single sample gave rise to the 9 T cell receptor beta chains below, sequenced in a study of beta chain features in type 1 diabetes. Expressed TCRB transcripts were sequenced, since all the RNA that had been isolated was reverse transcribed. Here immunoSEQ multiplex PCR was the method, and the copy in TCRdb shows in-frame clones only, minus some. The table includes under 500,000 clones, approximately 31% detected once. Sequenced sample: naive CD4+ T cells from blood. The receptors were sampled from a man in his late teens or twenties in good health.

In its sample, this clone was seen a few times. The V call is TRBV30, the J call TRBJ2-5; possibly TRBD1 or TRBD2 for D (5 bases each). Per the germline V gene, CDR1 is GTSNPN and CDR2 is SVGIG (reference sequence). Deletions cut 2 bases from V and 4 bases from J, with 14 bases between. The CDR3 length is 14 residues. CDR3 in amino acids: CAWSRGRLGETQYF. The CDR3 DNA sequence: TGTGCCTGGAGTCGGGGCAGGCTGGGAGAGACCCAGTACTTC.

The CDR3 loop is CASSVAGWNTGELFF. The CDR3 DNA sequence: TGTGCCAGCAGCGTAGCAGGATGGAACACCGGGGAGCTGTTTTTT. The chain couples TRBV9 to TRBJ2-2; D gene unclear. The ends were cut back, 0 bases at V and 1 base at J, with 7 bases in the middle. The CDR3 is made up of 15 amino acids. Per the germline V gene, CDR1 is SGDLS and CDR2 is YYNGEE.

Comment on this clone: This sample includes further DNA sequences coding for the same CDR3. This sequence joins TRBV5-1 and TRBJ2-7, with D maybe TRBD1 (5 bases). V lost 0 bases to trimming and J lost 1 base, with 5 bases between them. The CDR3 extends over 13 amino acids. The germline CDR1 and CDR2 sequences are SGHRS and YFSETQ. This CDR3 reads CASSLAGSYEQYF. CDR3 bases: TGCGCCAGCAGCTTGGCAGGGTCCTACGAGCAGTACTTC.

V gene TRBV27 combines with J gene TRBJ2-7, with 10 bases identical to TRBD2. Trimming cost V 4 bases and J 1 base; bases outside gene matches: 7. The germline gives CDR1 MNHEY, CDR2 SMNVEV (reference sequence). The CDR3 sequence is 16 residues long. The CDR3 region is CASSSTSGMASYEQYF. CDR3 bases: TGTGCCAGCAGTTCTACTAGCGGGATGGCGTCCTACGAGCAGTACTTC.

This clone was counted between two and nine times. This sequence joins TRBV11-1 and TRBJ2-6; possible D gene TRBD1, 6 bases. CDR1 and CDR2 from the germline V gene are SGHAT and FQDESV (reference sequence). Trimming removed 5 bases from V and 0 bases from J, with 11 bases in between. This CDR3 has 16 residues. The CDR3 loop reads CASSTSTGSGANVLTF. The CDR3 DNA reads TGTGCCAGCAGCACTTCGACAGGCTCTGGGGCCAACGTCCTGACTTTC.

The chain combines TRBV5-1 with TRBJ2-1, with TRBD1 as a possible D gene (6 bases). CDR3 size: 14 residues. Trimming pared 4 bases from V and 9 bases from J, leaving 17 bases between. Germline-derived CDR1 and CDR2 are SGHRS and YFSETQ. CDR3 sequence (DNA): TGCGCCAGCAGCGAGACAGGTGACTTTTTTGAGCAGTTCTTC. This encodes CASSETGDFFEQFF.

The count of this clone is one. V is TRBV10-3 and J is TRBJ1-2, with D unclear. The CDR3 has 13 residues. V was shortened by 3 bases and J by 4 bases, with 9 bases between the two germline ends. CDR1 ENHRY and CDR2 SYGVKD come from the germline V gene. In DNA, the CDR3 is TGTGCCATCAGTGAAGTCAGAGCCTATGGCTACACCTTC. Translation gives CAISEVRAYGYTF.

The genes are TRBV28 and TRBJ2-7; the D is unclear. This CDR3 is 11 amino acids long. Germline CDR1 is MDHEN and CDR2 is SYDVKM. V was shortened by 8 bases and J by 3 bases, with 8 bases between the two germline ends. The CDR3 sequence: CASYGGYEQYF. CDR3 bases: TGTGCCAGCTACGGCGGCTACGAGCAGTACTTC. Full variable domain (remainder filled in from reference TRBV28 and TRBJ2-7): DVKVTQSSRYLVKRTGEKVFLECVQDMDHENMFWYRQDPGLGLRLIYFSYDVKMKEKGDIPEGYSVSREKKERFSLILESASTNQTSMYLCASYGGYEQYFGPGTRLTVT.

The V and J genes are TRBV29-1 and TRBJ2-6; D gene ambiguous. The CDR3 contains 13 residues. Trimming stripped 6 bases from V and 0 bases from J, with 6 bases between. CDR1 and CDR2 from the germline V gene are SQVTM and ANQGSEA. CDR3 protein: CSVGHSGANVLTF. DNA for the CDR3: TGCAGCGTAGGGCACTCTGGGGCCAACGTCCTGACTTTC.